Sequencing of this T cell receptor (beta chain) was carried out in a study of regulatory T cells in long-lasting Graves disease. Across the study: Treatment with antithyroid drugs for over 5 years, together with positive TSH receptor antibodies, meant persistent Graves' disease.

J gave up 6 bases and V 0 bases, and 6 bases lay outside the gene matches. The CDR3 is made up of 15 amino acids. Germline V gene sequence: CDR1 MDHEN, CDR2 SYDVKM. Noted time point: persistent/refractory GD, antithyroid drugs over 5 years with positive TRAb. The authors made the TCR library using RNA they extracted from PBMCs. Library construction for TCR beta used iRepertoire HTBI primers and Arm-PCR of CDR3 regions. TCRdb reprocessed the multiplex PCR reads via MiXCR and lists one record per CDR3 protein. The table lists 300,000 or so distinct CDR3 sequences, 20% of them singletons. The TCR sequence derives from a female donor with Graves disease. The J gene is TRBJ1-2, the V gene TRBV28, with 8 bases fitting TRBD1. The specimen was peripheral blood mononuclear cells (PBMCs), collected when the disease was refractory, from a patient treated with antithyroid drugs. CDR3 in amino acids: CASSLWGQVTDGYTF. The CDR3 DNA reads TGTGCCAGCAGTTTATGGGGACAGGTGACAGATGGCTACACCTTC.